This T cell receptor beta chain was retrieved from a study of blood T cell repertoires in COVID-19. In the study overall: PBMCs, B-cell-depleted T cells, or T cells provided the cDNA or gDNA that made up the material.

This clone appeared once. Study processing details: Estimation of nucleated cell counts relied on the amplification of reference gene primers. Data came from immunoSEQ multiplex PCR; TCRdb stores just in-frame clones and leaves some out. V, J and clone size are taken as reported in that table, and D and trimming were inferred from the DNA itself. Of roughly 75,000 clones in the sample, around 85% were seen once. Trimming cost V 3 bases and J 0 bases; bases outside gene matches: 6. Germline loops: CDR1 SGHTA, CDR2 FQGNSA. This CDR3 has 18 amino acids. Sequenced sample: peripheral blood. This sequence joins TRBV7-2 and TRBJ1-6, with TRBD1 identical over 9 bases. This receptor was taken from a man older than 75 in a cohort sampled during active COVID-19. The CDR3, as DNA: TGTGCCAGCAGCTTGGCAGAACAGGGGGCCTCCTATAATTCACCCCTCCACTTT. Translated: CASSLAEQGASYNSPLHF.